The entry that follows covers one T cell receptor (beta chain) sequence. Its target is not known. This sample is part of a study of T cells after yellow fever vaccination. General study results and limits: Boosting was followed by the reappearance of most primary-vaccination clones (around 95% CD4, under 90% CD8).

Germline V gene data show CDR1 as SGHTA and CDR2 as FQGNSA. This CDR3 contains 13 residues. The V and J ends lost 4 bases and 4 bases respectively, with 11 bases between them. TCRdb independently ran MiXCR on the 5' RACE reads; one entry per CDR3 protein. The sample carries 300,000 or so distinct CDR3 sequences, 13% recorded once. Source: CD4+ T cells sorted from PBMCs, taken 45 days after the yellow fever booster vaccination. The chain links TRBV7-2 to TRBJ2-7, with D possibly TRBD2 on 6 matching bases. This clonotype was obtained from a man aged 25-45 years who received the YFV17D yellow fever vaccine. The CDR3 is CASSSNSGYEQYF. In nucleotides, the CDR3 is TGTGCCAGCAGCTCGAATAGCGGATACGAGCAGTACTTC.